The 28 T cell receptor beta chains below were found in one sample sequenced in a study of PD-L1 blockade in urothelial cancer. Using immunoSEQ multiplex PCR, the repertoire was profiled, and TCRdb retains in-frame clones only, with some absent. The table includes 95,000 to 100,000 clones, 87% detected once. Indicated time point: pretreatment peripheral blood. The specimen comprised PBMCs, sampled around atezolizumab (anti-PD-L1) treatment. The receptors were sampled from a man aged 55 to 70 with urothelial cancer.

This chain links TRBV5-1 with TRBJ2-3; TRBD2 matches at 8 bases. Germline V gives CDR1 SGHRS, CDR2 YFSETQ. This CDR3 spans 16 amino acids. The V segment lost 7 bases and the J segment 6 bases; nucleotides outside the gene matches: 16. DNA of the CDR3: TGCGCCAGCGTTCGCAACGGGAGGGCCGGAGGGGATACGCAGTATTTT. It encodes CASVRNGRAGGDTQYF.

CDR3 sequence: CASSPRTGSYEQYF. CDR3 DNA: TGCGCCAGCAGCCCTAGGACAGGGTCCTACGAGCAGTACTTC. The chain has TRBV5-1 and TRBJ2-7, with 8 bases lining up with TRBD1. The CDR3 is 14 amino acids. Germline V gene lookup returns CDR1 SGHRS and CDR2 YFSETQ. The junction had 4 bases not matched to a gene; V was cut back by 4 bases and J by 1 base.

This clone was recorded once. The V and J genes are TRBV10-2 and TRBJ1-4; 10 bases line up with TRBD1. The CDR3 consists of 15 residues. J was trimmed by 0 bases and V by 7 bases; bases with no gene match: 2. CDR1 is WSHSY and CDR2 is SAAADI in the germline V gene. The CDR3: CASKDRGATNEKLFF. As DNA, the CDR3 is TGCGCCAGCAAGGACAGGGGGGCAACTAATGAAAAACTGTTTTTT.

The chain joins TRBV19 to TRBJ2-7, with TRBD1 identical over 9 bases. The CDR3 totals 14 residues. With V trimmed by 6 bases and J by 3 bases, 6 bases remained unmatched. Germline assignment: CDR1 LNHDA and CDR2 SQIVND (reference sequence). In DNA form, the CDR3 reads TGTGCCAGTAGGGGGACAGGGACGGTCTACGAGCAGTACTTC. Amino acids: CASRGTGTVYEQYF.

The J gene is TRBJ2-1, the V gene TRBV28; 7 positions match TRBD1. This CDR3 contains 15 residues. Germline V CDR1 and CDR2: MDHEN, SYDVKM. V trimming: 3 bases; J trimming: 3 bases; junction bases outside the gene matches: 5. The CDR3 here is CASSLQGDYYNEQFF. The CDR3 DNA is TGTGCCAGCAGTTTGCAGGGGGATTACTACAATGAGCAGTTCTTC.

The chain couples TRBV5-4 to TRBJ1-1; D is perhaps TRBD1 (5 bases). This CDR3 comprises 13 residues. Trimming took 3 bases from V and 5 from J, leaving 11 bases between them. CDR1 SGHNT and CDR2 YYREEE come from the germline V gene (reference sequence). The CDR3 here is CASSSGGVTEAFF. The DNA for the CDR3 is TGTGCCAGCAGCTCTGGGGGGGTGACTGAAGCTTTCTTT.

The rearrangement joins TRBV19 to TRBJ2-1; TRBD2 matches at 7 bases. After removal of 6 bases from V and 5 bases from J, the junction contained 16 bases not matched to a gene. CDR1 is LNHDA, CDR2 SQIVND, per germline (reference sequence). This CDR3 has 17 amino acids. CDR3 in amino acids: CASRWGFGLAEDNEQFF. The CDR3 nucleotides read TGTGCCAGTAGATGGGGTTTTGGGCTAGCGGAGGACAATGAGCAGTTCTTC.

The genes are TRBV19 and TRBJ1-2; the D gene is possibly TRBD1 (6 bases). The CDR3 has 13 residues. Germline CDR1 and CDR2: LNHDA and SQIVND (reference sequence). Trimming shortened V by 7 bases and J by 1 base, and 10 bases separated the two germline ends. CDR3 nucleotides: TGTGCCAGTAAGGACAGAGGTAACTATGGCTACACCTTC. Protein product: CASKDRGNYGYTF.

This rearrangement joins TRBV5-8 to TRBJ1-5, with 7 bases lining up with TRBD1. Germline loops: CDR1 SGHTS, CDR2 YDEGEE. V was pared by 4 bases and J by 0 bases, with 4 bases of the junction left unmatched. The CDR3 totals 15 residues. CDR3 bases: TGTGCCAGCAGCGGGGGACAGTATAGCAATCAGCCCCAGCATTTT. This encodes CASSGGQYSNQPQHF.

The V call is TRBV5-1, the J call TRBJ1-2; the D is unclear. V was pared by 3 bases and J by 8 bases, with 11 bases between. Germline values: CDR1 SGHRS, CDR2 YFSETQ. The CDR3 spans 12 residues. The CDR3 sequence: CASSSDQEGYTF. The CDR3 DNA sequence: TGCGCCAGCAGCTCCGACCAGGAAGGCTACACCTTC.

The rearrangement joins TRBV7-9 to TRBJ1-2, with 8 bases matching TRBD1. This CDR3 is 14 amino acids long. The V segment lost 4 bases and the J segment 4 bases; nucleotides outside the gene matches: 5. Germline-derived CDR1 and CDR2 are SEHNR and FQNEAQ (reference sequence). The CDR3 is CASSSGQGLYGYTF. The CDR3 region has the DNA TGTGCCAGCAGCTCCGGACAGGGCCTCTATGGCTACACCTTC.

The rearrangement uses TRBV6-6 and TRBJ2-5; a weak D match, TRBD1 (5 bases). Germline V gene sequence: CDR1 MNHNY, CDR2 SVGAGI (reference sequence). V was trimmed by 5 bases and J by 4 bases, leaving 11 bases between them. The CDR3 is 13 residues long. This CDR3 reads CASSGAVGETQYF. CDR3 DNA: TGTGCCAGCAGTGGGGCGGTGGGAGAGACCCAGTACTTC.

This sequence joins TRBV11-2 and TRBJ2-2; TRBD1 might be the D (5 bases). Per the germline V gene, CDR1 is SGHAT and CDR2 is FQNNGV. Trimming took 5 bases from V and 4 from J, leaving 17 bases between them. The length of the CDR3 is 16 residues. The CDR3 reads CASSVGWGYTTGELFF. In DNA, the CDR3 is TGTGCCAGCAGCGTCGGGTGGGGCTACACCACCGGGGAGCTGTTTTTT.

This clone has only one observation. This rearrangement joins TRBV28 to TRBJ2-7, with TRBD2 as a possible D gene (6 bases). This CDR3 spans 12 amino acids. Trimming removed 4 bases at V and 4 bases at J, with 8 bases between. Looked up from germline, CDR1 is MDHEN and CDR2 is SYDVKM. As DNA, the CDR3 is TGTGCCAGCAGTTGGGGGGTGTACGAGCAGTACTTC. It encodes CASSWGVYEQYF.

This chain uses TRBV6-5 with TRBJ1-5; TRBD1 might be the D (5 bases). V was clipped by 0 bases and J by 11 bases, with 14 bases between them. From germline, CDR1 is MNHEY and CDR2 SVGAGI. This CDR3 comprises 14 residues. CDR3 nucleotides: TGTGCCAGCAGTTACTCGGAAGGGAGGGGCACCCAGCATTTT. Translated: CASSYSEGRGTQHF.

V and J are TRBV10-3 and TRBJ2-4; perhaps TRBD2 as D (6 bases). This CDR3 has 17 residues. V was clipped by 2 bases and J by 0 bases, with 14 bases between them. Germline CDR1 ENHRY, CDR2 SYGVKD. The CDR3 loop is CAISEHKDYLAKNIQYF. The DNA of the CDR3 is TGTGCCATCAGTGAGCATAAGGACTACCTAGCCAAAAACATTCAGTACTTC.

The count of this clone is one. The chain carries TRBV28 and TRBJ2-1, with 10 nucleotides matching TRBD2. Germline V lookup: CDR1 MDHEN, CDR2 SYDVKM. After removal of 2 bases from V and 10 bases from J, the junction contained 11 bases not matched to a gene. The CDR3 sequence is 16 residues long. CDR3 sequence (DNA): TGTGCCAGCAGTTTAGGGCTAGCGGGGGCCCGGGGGGAGCAGTTCTTC. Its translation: CASSLGLAGARGEQFF.

The CDR3 here is CASSYAGGNEQFF. CDR3 nucleotides: TGTGCCAGCAGCTACGCGGGGGGCAATGAGCAGTTCTTC. The gene calls are TRBV28 and TRBJ2-1; 8 positions match TRBD2. Germline V lookup: CDR1 MDHEN, CDR2 SYDVKM. CDR3 size: 13 residues. The J segment lost 6 bases and the V segment lost 6 bases, leaving 4 bases of the junction unmatched.

The CDR3, as DNA: TGTGCCAGCAGTTCGGTCTACGAGCAGTACTTC. This codes for CASSSVYEQYF. The chain couples TRBV27 to TRBJ2-7; D uncertain. From germline, CDR1 is MNHEY and CDR2 SMNVEV (reference sequence). Between the trimmed V and J ends, which lost 4 bases and 3 bases, there was a span of 4 bases. CDR3 length: 11 amino acids.

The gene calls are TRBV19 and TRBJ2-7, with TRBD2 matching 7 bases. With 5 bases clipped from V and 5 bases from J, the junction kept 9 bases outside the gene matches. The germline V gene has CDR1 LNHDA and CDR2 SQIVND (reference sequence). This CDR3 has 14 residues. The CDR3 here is CASSPAGVIHEQYF. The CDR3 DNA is TGTGCCAGTAGTCCCGCGGGAGTTATCCACGAGCAGTACTTC.

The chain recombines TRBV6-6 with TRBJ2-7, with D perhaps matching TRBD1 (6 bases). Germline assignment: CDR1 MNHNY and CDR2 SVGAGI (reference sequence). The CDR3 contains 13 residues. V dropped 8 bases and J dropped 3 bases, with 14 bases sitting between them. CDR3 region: CASGEPTGYEQYF. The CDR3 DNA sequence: TGTGCCAGCGGTGAGCCGACAGGCTACGAGCAGTACTTC.

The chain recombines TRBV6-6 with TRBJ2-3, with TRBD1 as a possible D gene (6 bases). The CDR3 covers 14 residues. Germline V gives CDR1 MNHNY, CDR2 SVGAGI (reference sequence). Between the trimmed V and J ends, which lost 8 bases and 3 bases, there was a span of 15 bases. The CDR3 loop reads CASGDLQGTDTQYF. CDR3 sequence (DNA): TGTGCCAGCGGGGACCTACAGGGAACAGATACGCAGTATTTT.

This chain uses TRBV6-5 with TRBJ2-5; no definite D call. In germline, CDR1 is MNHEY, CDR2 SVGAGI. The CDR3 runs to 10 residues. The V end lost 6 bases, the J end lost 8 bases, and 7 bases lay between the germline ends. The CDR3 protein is CASSPGTQYF. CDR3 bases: TGTGCCAGCAGCCCCGGTACCCAGTACTTC.

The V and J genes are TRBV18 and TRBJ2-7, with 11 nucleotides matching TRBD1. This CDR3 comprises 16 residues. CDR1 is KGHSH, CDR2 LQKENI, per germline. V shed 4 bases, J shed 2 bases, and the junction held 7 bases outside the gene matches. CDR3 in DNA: TGTGCCAGCTCACAACGGACAGGGGGCGAGGCCTACGAGCAGTACTTC. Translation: CASSQRTGGEAYEQYF.

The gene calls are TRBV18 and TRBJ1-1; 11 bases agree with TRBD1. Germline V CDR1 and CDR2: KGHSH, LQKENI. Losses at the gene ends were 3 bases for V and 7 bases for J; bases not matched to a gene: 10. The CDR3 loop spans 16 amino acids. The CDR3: CASSPSSDRGRDEAFF. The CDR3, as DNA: TGTGCCAGCTCACCCTCCTCGGACAGGGGGCGTGATGAAGCTTTCTTT.

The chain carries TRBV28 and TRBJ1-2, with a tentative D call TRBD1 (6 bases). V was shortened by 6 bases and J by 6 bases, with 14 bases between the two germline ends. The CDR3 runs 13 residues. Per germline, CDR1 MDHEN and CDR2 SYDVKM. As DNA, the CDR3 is TGTGCCAGCAGCCGCGCGGGGGCGAATGGCTACACCTTC. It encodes CASSRAGANGYTF.

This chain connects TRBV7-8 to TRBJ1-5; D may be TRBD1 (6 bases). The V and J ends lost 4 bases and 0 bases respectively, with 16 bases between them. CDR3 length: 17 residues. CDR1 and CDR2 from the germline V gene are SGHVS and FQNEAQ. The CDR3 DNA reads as TGTGCCAGCAGCTCCGGGACCAGGGGCCGTAGCAATCAGCCCCAGCATTTT. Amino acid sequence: CASSSGTRGRSNQPQHF.

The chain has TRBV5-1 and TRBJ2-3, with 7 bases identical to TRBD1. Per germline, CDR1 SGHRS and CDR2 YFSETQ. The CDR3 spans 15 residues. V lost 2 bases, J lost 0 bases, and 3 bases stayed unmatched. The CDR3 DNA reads TGCGCCAGCAGCTTCGACAGGGCAAGCACAGATACGCAGTATTTT. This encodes CASSFDRASTDTQYF.